One and the same sample provided the 5 T cell receptor beta chains below, sequenced in a study of T-cell reconstitution after alpha-beta-depleted transplantation in children. Library preparation (for TCRbeta) was performed with unique molecular identifiers. TCRdb reprocessed the PCR reads with MiXCR, giving one entry per CDR3 protein. In the table there are around 200,000 distinct CDR3 sequences, 9.5% to 13% of which are singletons. The sample was PBMCs, taken before TCRalphabeta/CD19-depleted stem cell transplant. The receptors were sampled from a child younger than two with acute myeloid leukemia, due to receive a stem cell transplant.

This clonotype occurred many times. This CDR3 is CASSFSGTYGYTF. The CDR3 DNA reads as TGTGCCAGCAGCTTTTCCGGGACCTATGGCTACACCTTC. The chain links TRBV11-2 to TRBJ1-2; weak D call: TRBD1 (5 bases). The CDR3 spans 13 residues. Trimming pared 3 bases from V and 4 bases from J, leaving 9 bases between. CDR1 is SGHAT, CDR2 FQNNGV, per germline.

The table lists this clonotype with many counts. Mismatch with germline at one junction end may stem from a read error. The chain employs TRBV5-1 and TRBJ2-1; D perhaps matches TRBD2 (5 bases). Germline-derived CDR1 and CDR2 are SGHRS and YFSETQ. CDR3 size: 15 residues. CDR3 DNA: TGCGCCAGCAGTTTGGGCTGGGGAGATGGGAATGAGCAGTTCTTC. Translation gives CASSLGWGDGNEQFF.

This clonotype was seen ten or more times. V is TRBV28 and J is TRBJ2-4; tentatively, D is TRBD1 (5 bases). Trimming removed 9 bases from V and 5 bases from J, with 14 bases in between. CDR3 length: 13 amino acids. Germline CDR1 is MDHEN and CDR2 is SYDVKM. The CDR3: CASFRVDENIQYF. The DNA for the CDR3 is TGTGCCAGTTTCAGGGTTGACGAAAACATTCAGTACTTC.

This clonotype has a count of ten or more. The gene calls are TRBV15 and TRBJ1-3; D call uncertain. The germline V gene encodes CDR1 LNHNV and CDR2 YYDKDF (reference sequence). V was trimmed by 0 bases and J by 0 bases, leaving 9 bases between them. The CDR3 spans 16 residues. The CDR3 DNA follows: TGTGCCACCAGCAGAGATAAGATATACTCTGGAAACACCATATATTTT. As protein: CATSRDKIYSGNTIYF.

This clonotype was seen repeatedly, ten times or more. The genes are TRBV5-5 and TRBJ2-1; D ambiguous. Per the germline V gene, CDR1 is SGHKS and CDR2 is YYEKEE (reference sequence). This CDR3 is 15 amino acids long. V lost 0 bases and J lost 16, with 23 bases in between. This chain's CDR3 is CASSLEQTTARNEFF. CDR3 nucleotides: TGTGCCAGCAGCTTGGAGCAGACCACCGCCCGCAATGAATTCTTC. Combining the CDR3 with reference TRBV5-5 and TRBJ2-1 gives the whole variable domain DAGVTQSPTHLIKTRGQQVTLRCSPISGHKSVSWYQQVLGQGPQFIFQYYEKEERGRGNFPDRFSARQFPNYSSELNVNALLLGDSALYLCASSLEQTTARNEFFGPGTRLTVL.